This TCR beta chain was recorded in a study of blood T cell repertoires in COVID-19 (TCRdb year 2020). Some background on the complete study: Samples covering the acute and convalescent phases of COVID-19 were provided by collaborators in the United States, Italy and Spain. The repertoires were released in a freely available public database meant as a resource for research on the immune response to SARS-CoV-2. The samples were drawn from the first 160 participants of the ongoing ImmuneRACE study and from roughly 1,300 subjects provided by 6 global collaborators. Subjects who had been exposed to COVID-19, were actively infected with it, or had recovered from it provided the deeply sampled blood TCRbeta repertoires that made up the dataset. Where available, HLA class I and class II types were taken from metadata supplied by the sample provider and were not determined by assay-based typing. Nearly every sample came with metadata listing a de-identified subject ID, COVID-19 status, age in years and sex. The material from the prospective study consisted of cDNA or gDNA derived from T cells, B-cell-depleted T cells, or PBMCs.

One collaborating source in Seattle enrolled patients while the patients were actively infected and followed the patients over time throughout the course of disease. Collaborating institutions collected whole blood in K2EDTA tubes following their own protocols. For TCRbeta analysis, collaborators shipped samples as frozen whole blood, isolated PBMCs, or DNA extracted from either of those sample types. V is pruned by 1 base and J by 2 bases, leaving 4 bases of the junction without a gene match. Reading the germline V gene gives CDR1 SGHAT and CDR2 FQNNGV. The CDR3 measures 15 amino acids from cysteine to phenylalanine. Only the CDR3 DNA stays, 45 bases, in frame from base 1. TCRbeta CDR3 regions were amplified from genomic DNA by means of the immunoSEQ Assay, a bias-controlled multiplex PCR. The source study handled its data this way. Within the assay, amplification of reference gene primers was used to estimate how many nucleated cells each sample contained. Sequence reads were collapsed and filtered to measure the absolute abundance of every unique TCRbeta CDR3 rearrangement. For each sample, productive Simpson clonality was calculated as the square root of Simpson's diversity index across productive rearrangements. TCRdb took over this immuneACCESS table, retaining in-frame rearrangements with V and J assigned. Such tables are incomplete; in checked studies, under half of the missing clones stem from an unresolved V gene, and the remainder is unexplained. The DNA was the basis for D and trimming; V, J and clone size are from that table. The sample includes under 200,000 clones, with roughly 90% observed a single time. Clones ranked in the top ten supply around 9.9% of the sample.

To note about this clone: The antigen it recognizes is unknown. No base quality information exists; no much larger clone differs at one position.

The study at large found these results: The amount of clinical and demographic metadata varied by source and participant and was provided uncurated.

The V and J genes are TRBV11-2 and TRBJ2-7; 8 junctional bases match TRBD2. The sequenced material came from peripheral blood. The receptor comes from a woman aged 55 to 70 with COVID-19, enrolled during active disease. The CDR3 protein: CASSLGTAGAYEQYF. The base sequence is TGTGCCAGCAGCTTAGGAACAGCGGGAGCCTACGAGCAGTACTTC.